Shown below are 23 T cell receptor beta chains from a single sample sequenced in a study of blood T cell repertoires in COVID-19. Sequenced by immunoSEQ multiplex PCR; TCRdb stores in-frame clones only, minus some. The sample lists 25,000 to 30,000 clones, around 90% seen once, with 11% in the top ten. Sequencing was carried out using peripheral blood. Every receptor here comes from a man aged 65 to 85 with acute or convalescent COVID-19.

V and J are TRBV19 and TRBJ2-1; the D gene is possibly TRBD2 (6 bases). The CDR3 is 17 amino acids. Germline CDR1 and CDR2: LNHDA and SQIVND (reference sequence). V was trimmed by 2 bases and J by 8 bases, leaving 22 bases between them. CDR3 sequence: CASSIRSSVHLIYEQFF. The CDR3 DNA follows: TGTGCCAGTAGTATAAGGTCTAGCGTCCACCTGATCTATGAGCAGTTCTTC.

The gene calls are TRBV7-8 and TRBJ2-7; the match to TRBD1 covers 9 bases. From germline, CDR1 is SGHVS and CDR2 FQNEAQ. The CDR3 contains 15 residues. The V gene end was trimmed by 3 bases and the J gene end by 0 bases; junction bases not matched to a gene: 3. Written as DNA, the CDR3 is TGTGCCAGCAGCTTGGGACAGGGCAACTCCTACGAGCAGTACTTC. This encodes CASSLGQGNSYEQYF.

The chain has TRBV7-2 and TRBJ2-7; 7 bases align to TRBD2. V gave up 4 bases and J gave up 4 bases; unmatched junction bases: 16. The length of the CDR3 is 17 residues. Germline values: CDR1 SGHTA, CDR2 FQGNSA. Here the CDR3 reads CASSSTVGREFRYEQYF. In DNA form, the CDR3 reads TGTGCCAGCAGCTCCACCGTGGGGCGGGAGTTCAGGTACGAGCAGTACTTC.

The V gene is TRBV4-2, the J gene TRBJ1-4, with 7 positions matching TRBD1. Trimming cost V 4 bases and J 5 bases; bases outside gene matches: 7. The CDR3 runs to 15 residues. Germline lookup yields CDR1 LGHNA and CDR2 YNFKEQ. The chain's CDR3 is CASSRPGTANEKLFF. The CDR3 coding sequence is TGTGCCAGCAGCCGCCCTGGGACAGCCAATGAAAAACTGTTTTTT.

The chain has TRBV29-1 and TRBJ1-1; 9 bases are a match to TRBD1. The trim removed 6 bases at V and 4 bases at J, leaving 6 bases unmatched. The CDR3 loop spans 13 amino acids. The V gene's germline CDR1 is SQVTM and CDR2 ANQGSEA. CDR3 nucleotides: TGCAGCGTGGACAGGGGTGAAAGCACTGAAGCTTTCTTT. As protein: CSVDRGESTEAFF.

The chain couples TRBV28 to TRBJ2-7, with no clear D. Per the germline V gene, CDR1 is MDHEN and CDR2 is SYDVKM. With 7 bases removed from V and 0 bases from J, the gap between germline ends came to 22 bases. This CDR3 has 17 residues. CDR3 in amino acids: CASTPPNPLADSYEQYF. The DNA of the CDR3 is TGTGCCAGCACCCCTCCCAACCCCTTAGCAGACTCCTACGAGCAGTACTTC. The full variable domain, rest sourced from reference TRBV28 and TRBJ2-7, is DVKVTQSSRYLVKRTGEKVFLECVQDMDHENMFWYRQDPGLGLRLIYFSYDVKMKEKGDIPEGYSVSREKKERFSLILESASTNQTSMYLCASTPPNPLADSYEQYFGPGTRLTVT.

By share, this clone ranks as medium-sized. A read error may produce the germline difference seen at one junction end. This sample also contains other DNA sequences that code for the same CDR3. This chain connects TRBV9 to TRBJ2-5, with TRBD2 as a possible D gene (7 bases). CDR3 size: 15 residues. Germline CDR1 and CDR2: SGDLS and YYNGEE. CDR3 residues: CAPRGGGGPQETQYF. The CDR3 DNA sequence: TGCGCCCCCCGCGGAGGGGGGGGGCCCCAAGAGACCCAGTACTTC.

V usage is TRBV28 and J usage is TRBJ1-6; D is uncertain. The CDR3 extends over 12 amino acids. Trimming took 3 bases from V and 8 from J, leaving 5 bases between them. Germline CDR1 and CDR2: MDHEN and SYDVKM. The CDR3 DNA sequence: TGTGCCAGCAGTTTCGTTGATTCACCCCTCCACTTT. It is translated as CASSFVDSPLHF.

V usage is TRBV25-1 and J usage is TRBJ2-3; 7 bases map to TRBD1. Germline V gene sequence: CDR1 MGHDK, CDR2 SYGVNS. J gave up 5 bases and V 8 bases, and 4 bases lay outside the gene matches. The CDR3 has 12 residues. This CDR3 is CASANRGDTQYF. In nucleotides, the CDR3 is TGTGCCAGCGCTAACAGGGGAGATACGCAGTATTTT.

J is TRBJ2-5 and V is TRBV9; 11 nucleotides line up with TRBD2. This CDR3 is built from 16 residues. The trim removed 1 base at V and 5 bases at J, leaving 7 bases unmatched. Germline CDR1 is SGDLS and CDR2 is YYNGEE. CDR3 residues: CASSVLAGGLRETQYF. CDR3 sequence (DNA): TGTGCCAGCAGCGTACTAGCGGGAGGTCTTCGGGAGACCCAGTACTTC.

The V gene is TRBV9, the J gene TRBJ2-7; D is possibly TRBD1 (6 bases). Deletions cut 4 bases from V and 0 bases from J, with 11 bases between. Germline CDR1 reads SGDLS; CDR2 reads YYNGEE. This CDR3 contains 14 residues. The CDR3 DNA follows: TGTGCCAGCAGCCAGGACAGCAGCTCCTACGAGCAGTACTTC. This gives the protein CASSQDSSSYEQYF.

The rearrangement joins TRBV15 to TRBJ2-7; 9 bases are a match to TRBD2. Germline V gene data show CDR1 as LNHNV and CDR2 as YYDKDF (reference sequence). The CDR3 has 16 residues. Trimming took 0 bases from V and 3 from J; bases not matched to a gene: 6. The CDR3 DNA is TGTGCCACCAGCAGAGATATAGCGGGAGTGATCTACGAGCAGTACTTC. Protein product: CATSRDIAGVIYEQYF.

The chain carries TRBV6-5 and TRBJ1-5, with 7 bases that match TRBD1. The CDR3 length is 14 residues. Germline V lookup: CDR1 MNHEY, CDR2 SVGAGI. V gave up 6 bases and J gave up 2 bases; unmatched junction bases: 4. The CDR3 DNA sequence: TGTGCCAGCAGGACCGGACAGGGCAATCAGCCCCAGCATTTT. Residues: CASRTGQGNQPQHF.

J is TRBJ1-6 and V is TRBV2; no clear D gene. V gave up 1 base and J gave up 7 bases, with 5 bases separating them. Germline loops: CDR1 SNHLY, CDR2 FYNNEI. The CDR3 has 13 amino acids. The CDR3 is CASSEDTNSPLHF. The CDR3 nucleotides read TGTGCCAGCAGTGAAGACACCAATTCACCCCTCCACTTT.

V and J are TRBV5-1 and TRBJ1-2, with D possibly being TRBD1 (6 bases). The germline gives CDR1 SGHRS, CDR2 YFSETQ. CDR3 length equals 15 residues. Trimming left V 2 bases short and J 5 bases short, with 16 bases between. CDR3 DNA: TGCGCCAGCAGCTTTCAAGGAGGGGGGGAATATGGCTACACCTTC. It codes for CASSFQGGGEYGYTF.

The gene calls are TRBV14 and TRBJ2-7; D might be TRBD2 (5 bases). The germline V and J ends were trimmed by 0 bases and 4 bases, with 7 bases remaining between them. The CDR3 covers 13 residues. Germline assignment: CDR1 SGHDN and CDR2 FVKESK. The CDR3 coding sequence is TGTGCCAGCAGCCAAGATCCGGGGTACGAGCAGTACTTC. Its translation: CASSQDPGYEQYF.

The chain joins TRBV6-5 to TRBJ2-3; maybe TRBD2 (6 bases). Trimming stripped 4 bases from V and 1 base from J, with 9 bases between. The CDR3 runs to 14 residues. From germline, CDR1 is MNHEY and CDR2 SVGAGI. As DNA, the CDR3 is TGTGCCAGCAGTTTCAAGCGGGGCACAGATACGCAGTATTTT. It is translated as CASSFKRGTDTQYF.

The chain couples TRBV3-1 (or the pseudogene TRBV3-2) to TRBJ2-7; tentatively, D is TRBD1 (5 bases). V was shortened by 1 base and J by 2 bases, with 12 bases between the two germline ends. This CDR3 has 15 amino acids. CDR1 and CDR2 from the germline V gene are LGHDT and YNNKEL (reference sequence). The CDR3 loop reads CASSQVLGQAYEQYF. The CDR3 DNA is TGTGCCAGCAGCCAAGTCTTGGGGCAGGCCTACGAGCAGTACTTC.

V and J are TRBV19 and TRBJ2-5; D is undetermined. V was pared by 9 bases and J by 2 bases, with 4 bases between. The CDR3 runs to 10 residues. Germline loops: CDR1 LNHDA, CDR2 SQIVND (reference sequence). The CDR3 bases are TGTGCCAGCGGGCAAGAGACCCAGTACTTC. It specifies CASGQETQYF.

The V call is TRBV18, the J call TRBJ2-5; D remains ambiguous. CDR1 and CDR2 from the germline V gene are KGHSH and LQKENI. The V gene lost 2 bases and the J gene lost 4 bases, with 8 bases spanning the gap. The CDR3 is 13 residues long. In DNA form, the CDR3 reads TGTGCCAGCTCACCAAATGTGAGAGAGACCCAGTACTTC. It encodes CASSPNVRETQYF.

This chain links TRBV19 with TRBJ2-2; the match to TRBD2 covers 8 bases. The CDR3 length is 15 residues. CDR1 LNHDA and CDR2 SQIVND come from the germline V gene (reference sequence). Trimming cost V 8 bases and J 6 bases; bases outside gene matches: 11. The CDR3 region has the DNA TGTGCCAGTCGTCCCAGGACTAGCTGTCCCGGGGAGCTGTTTTTT. This sequence encodes CASRPRTSCPGELFF.

The chain is built from TRBV5-6 and TRBJ2-1; 15 bases map to TRBD2. The junction had 7 bases not matched to a gene; V was cut back by 4 bases and J by 2 bases. Germline values: CDR1 SGHDT, CDR2 YYEEEE. The CDR3 is 18 residues long. The CDR3 loop is CASSIGLAGGDTYNEQFF. CDR3 bases: TGTGCCAGCAGCATCGGACTAGCGGGAGGGGACACCTACAATGAGCAGTTCTTC.

This chain connects TRBV20-1 to TRBJ2-5; no clear D gene. V was clipped by 6 bases and J by 1 base, with 6 bases between them. The CDR3 consists of 11 residues. Germline V gene lookup returns CDR1 DFQATT and CDR2 SNEGSKA (reference sequence). The CDR3 DNA follows: TGCAGTGCGCTGCGCCAAGAGACCCAGTACTTC. Translating gives CSALRQETQYF.